A selection of T cell receptor beta chains follows, all from one sample in a study of blood T cell repertoires in COVID-19. TCRdb's copy holds only in-frame clones and misses some; the assay was immunoSEQ multiplex PCR. The sample lists approximately 100,000 clones, approximately 89% seen once, with 10% in the top ten. Sequences were obtained from peripheral blood. The receptor set was obtained from a man between 45 and 60 years old with acute or convalescent COVID-19. The CDR3 runs from the conserved cysteine through the conserved F or W.

j_call v_call cdr3_aa
TRBJ1-5 TRBV5-1 CASTFDGQGGQPQHF
TRBJ2-7 TRBV9 CATPLPRQGISEQYF
TRBJ2-7 TRBV28 CASSPPKGTYEQYF
TRBJ2-3 TRBV6-5 CASRQYRASTDTQYF
TRBJ1-4 TRBV18 CASSRRGSNEKLFF
TRBJ1-3 TRBV3-1/TRBV3-2 CASSQDSAGGRDTIYF
TRBJ1-2 TRBV5-1 CASSPREGSYGYTF
TRBJ1-1 TRBV4-1 CASSQTFQGAAFF
TRBJ2-1 TRBV4-1 CASSQLGQSSYNEQFF
TRBJ1-5 TRBV9 CASSGGDSLLPYQPQHF
TRBJ2-3 TRBV15 CATSRDRGTDTQYF
TRBJ2-7 TRBV5-1 CASSAGGGRAEQYF
TRBJ1-1 TRBV5-1 CASSLEGAENTEAFF
TRBJ1-6 TRBV7-6 CASSLQGPGNSPLHF
TRBJ2-2 TRBV5-6 CASSSQNTGELFF
TRBJ1-2 TRBV14 CASSQEPGLNYGYTF
TRBJ1-5 TRBV5-6 CASSFFPAGYNQPQHF
TRBJ2-2 TRBV9 CASSVEVGAPGELFF
TRBJ1-4 TRBV27 CASSLTGTYEKLFF
TRBJ2-7 TRBV11-2 CASSLDGHDEQYF
TRBJ1-2 TRBV6-1 CASSERGGARYGYTF
TRBJ1-1 TRBV27 CASSLMRNTEAFF
TRBJ1-2 TRBV27 CASRSTGQTNYGYTF
TRBJ2-2 TRBV27 CASSLFGLAVTGELFF
TRBJ2-1 TRBV6-5 CASRKDREHYNEQFF
TRBJ2-5 TRBV2 CASIAASYQETQYF
TRBJ2-7 TRBV28 CASRVARTGGYEQYF
TRBJ2-7 TRBV28 CASSFSRLLADYYEQYF
TRBJ2-7 TRBV5-4 CASSIGVAGTYEQYF